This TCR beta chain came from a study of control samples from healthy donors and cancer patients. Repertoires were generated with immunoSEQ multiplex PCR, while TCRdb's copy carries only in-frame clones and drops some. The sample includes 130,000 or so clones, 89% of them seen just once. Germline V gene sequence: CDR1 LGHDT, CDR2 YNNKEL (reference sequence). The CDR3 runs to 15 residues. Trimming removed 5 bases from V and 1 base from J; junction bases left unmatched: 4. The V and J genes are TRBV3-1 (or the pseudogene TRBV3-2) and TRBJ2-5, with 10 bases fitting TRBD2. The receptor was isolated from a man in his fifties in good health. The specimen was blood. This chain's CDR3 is CASSWSGGGQETQYF. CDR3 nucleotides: TGTGCCAGCAGCTGGAGCGGGGGGGGCCAAGAGACCCAGTACTTC.